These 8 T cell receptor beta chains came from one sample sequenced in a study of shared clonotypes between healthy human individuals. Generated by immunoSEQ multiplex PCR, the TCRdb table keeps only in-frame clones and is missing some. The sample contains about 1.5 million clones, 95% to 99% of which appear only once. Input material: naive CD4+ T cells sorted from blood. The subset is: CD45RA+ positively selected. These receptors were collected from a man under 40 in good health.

CDR3 sequence: CAISDHGGAPDTQYF. The CDR3 nucleotides read TGTGCCATCAGTGATCATGGGGGGGCCCCAGATACGCAGTATTTT. The V and J genes are TRBV10-3 and TRBJ2-3; maybe TRBD2 (7 bases). CDR3 length equals 15 residues. CDR1 is ENHRY and CDR2 is SYGVKD in the germline V gene. V was pared by 3 bases and J by 4 bases, with 14 bases between.

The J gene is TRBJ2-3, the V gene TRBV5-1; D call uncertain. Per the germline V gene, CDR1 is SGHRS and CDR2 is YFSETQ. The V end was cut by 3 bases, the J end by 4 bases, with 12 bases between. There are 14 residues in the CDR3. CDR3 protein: CASSSTRSADTQYF. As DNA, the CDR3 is TGCGCCAGCAGCTCGACCAGGAGCGCAGATACGCAGTATTTT.

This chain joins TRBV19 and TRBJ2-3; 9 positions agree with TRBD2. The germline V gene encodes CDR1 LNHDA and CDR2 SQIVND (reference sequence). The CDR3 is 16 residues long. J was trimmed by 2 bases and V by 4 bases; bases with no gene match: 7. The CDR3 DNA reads TGTGCCAGTAGTAGGGTGCTAGCGGGAACCACAGATACGCAGTATTTT. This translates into CASSRVLAGTTDTQYF. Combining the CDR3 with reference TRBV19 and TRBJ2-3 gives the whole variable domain DGGITQSPKYLFRKEGQNVTLSCEQNLNHDAMYWYRQDPGQGLRLIYYSQIVNDFQKGDIAEGYSVSREKKESFPLTVTSAQKNPTAFYLCASSRVLAGTTDTQYFGPGTRLTVL.

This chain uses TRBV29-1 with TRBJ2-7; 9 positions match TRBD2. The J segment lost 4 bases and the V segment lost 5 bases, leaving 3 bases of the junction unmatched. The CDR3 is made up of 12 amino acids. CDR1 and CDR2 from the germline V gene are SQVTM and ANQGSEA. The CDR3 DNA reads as TGCAGCGTTAGGACTAGCGCATACGAGCAGTACTTC. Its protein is CSVRTSAYEQYF.

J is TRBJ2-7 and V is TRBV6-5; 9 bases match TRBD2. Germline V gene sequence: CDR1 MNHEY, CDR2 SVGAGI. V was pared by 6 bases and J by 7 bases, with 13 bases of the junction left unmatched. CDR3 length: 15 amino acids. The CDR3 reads CASRRLGSGSKEQYF. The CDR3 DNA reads TGTGCCAGCAGACGTCTTGGTAGCGGGAGTAAAGAGCAGTACTTC.

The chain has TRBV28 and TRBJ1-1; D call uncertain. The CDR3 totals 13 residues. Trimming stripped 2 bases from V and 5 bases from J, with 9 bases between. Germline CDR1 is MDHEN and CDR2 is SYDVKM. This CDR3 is CASSLEGVTEAFF. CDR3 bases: TGTGCCAGCAGTTTAGAGGGAGTAACTGAAGCTTTCTTT.

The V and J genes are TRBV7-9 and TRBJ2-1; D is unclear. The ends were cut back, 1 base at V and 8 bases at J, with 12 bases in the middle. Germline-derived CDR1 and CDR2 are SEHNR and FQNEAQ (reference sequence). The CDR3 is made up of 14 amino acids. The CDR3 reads CASSLVVSRDEQFF. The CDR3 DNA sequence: TGTGCCAGCAGCTTAGTGGTCAGCCGCGATGAGCAGTTCTTC.

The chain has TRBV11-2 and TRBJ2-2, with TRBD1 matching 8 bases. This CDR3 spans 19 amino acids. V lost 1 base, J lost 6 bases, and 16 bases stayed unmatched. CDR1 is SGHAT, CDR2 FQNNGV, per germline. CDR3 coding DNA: TGTGCCAGCAGCTTAGGGGACCAGGGGGCCACAAGGATTGCCGGGGAGCTGTTTTTT. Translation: CASSLGDQGATRIAGELFF.